The T cell receptor (beta chain) under discussion was sequenced for a study of blood T cell repertoires in COVID-19. Background on the study: Sites in the United States, Italy and Spain provided acute and convalescent COVID-19 samples.

Per the study methods: Scientists estimated how many nucleated cells there were by amplifying reference gene primers. Generated by immunoSEQ multiplex PCR, the TCRdb table keeps only in-frame clones and is missing some. V and J calls and clone size are given by that table; D and trimming were obtained from the DNA. This sample yields 55,000 to 80,000 clones, of which 74% are seen a single time; 28% belongs to the top ten. The junction had 8 bases not matched to a gene; V was cut back by 0 bases and J by 7 bases. CDR1 MNHNS and CDR2 SASEGT come from the germline V gene. The CDR3 consists of 16 residues.

The clonotype comes from a woman of 80 years or more with acute or convalescent COVID-19. The sequencing input was peripheral blood. The rearrangement joins TRBV6-1 to TRBJ1-4; 7 positions agree with TRBD1. The DNA of the CDR3 is TGTGCCAGCAGTGAAGCTCGGGACAGCGTCCCTGAAAAACTGTTTTTT. Translated: CASSEARDSVPEKLFF.